These 32 T cell receptor beta chains share one sample of origin, sequenced in a study of blood T cell repertoires in COVID-19. The data were produced by immunoSEQ multiplex PCR, yet TCRdb's version contains in-frame clones alone and is incomplete. This sample carries over 120,000 clones, around nine tenths of them seen once, and the ten largest clones take over 8.5%. Sequencing was done on a sample of peripheral blood. The receptors were gathered from a woman aged 45 to 65 with active or convalescent COVID-19.

The chain recombines TRBV2 with TRBJ2-3; TRBD2 aligns across 10 bases. The junction had 11 bases not matched to a gene; V was cut back by 4 bases and J by 4 bases. Germline V gives CDR1 SNHLY, CDR2 FYNNEI. This CDR3 has 17 residues. DNA of the CDR3: TGTGCCAGCAGTGTAGCTTGGGTAGCGGGGGGACCAGATACGCAGTATTTT. Translation gives CASSVAWVAGGPDTQYF. The variable domain in full, with the rest retrieved from reference TRBV2 and TRBJ2-3, is EPEVTQTPSHQVTQMGQEVILRCVPISNHLYFYWYRQILGQKVEFLVSFYNNEISEKSEIFDDQFSVERPDGSNFTLKIRSTKLEDSAMYFCASSVAWVAGGPDTQYFGPGTRLTVL.

The chain combines TRBV28 with TRBJ1-2; TRBD1 matches at 8 bases. Germline V CDR1 and CDR2: MDHEN, SYDVKM. V gave up 7 bases and J gave up 4 bases; unmatched junction bases: 5. There are 13 residues in the CDR3. CDR3 sequence (DNA): TGTGCCAGCAAACGACAGGGGACCTATGGCTACACCTTC. Translating it yields CASKRQGTYGYTF.

The CDR3 DNA is TGTGCCAGCAGCGCCCGGGGACAGGGAGACTATGGCTACACCTTC. Its translation: CASSARGQGDYGYTF. The chain employs TRBV7-9 and TRBJ1-2; TRBD1 agrees at 9 bases. V was pared by 5 bases and J by 3 bases, with 7 bases of the junction left unmatched. CDR1 is SEHNR, CDR2 FQNEAQ, per germline (reference sequence). The CDR3 is 15 residues long. Complete variable domain (other parts from reference TRBV7-9 and TRBJ1-2): DTGVSQNPRHKITKRGQNVTFRCDPISEHNRLYWYRQTLGQGPEFLTYFQNEAQLEKSRLLSDRFSAERPKGSFSTLEIQRTEQGDSAMYLCASSARGQGDYGYTFGSGTRLTVV.

The V and J genes are TRBV29-1 and TRBJ1-1; no definite D call. The CDR3 covers 13 residues. Trimming cost V 0 bases and J 1 base, with 6 bases left between them. Germline CDR1 is SQVTM and CDR2 is ANQGSEA. The chain's CDR3 is CSVEEQSNTEAFF. The CDR3 DNA reads TGCAGCGTTGAAGAACAGTCGAACACTGAAGCTTTCTTT. Full variable domain (rest looked up from reference TRBV29-1 and TRBJ1-1): SAVISQKPSRDICQRGTSLTIQCQVDSQVTMMFWYRQQPGQSLTLIATANQGSEATYESGFVIDKFPISRPNLTFSTLTVSNMSPEDSSIYLCSVEEQSNTEAFFGQGTRLTVV.

A single count supports this clone. V gene TRBV5-1 combines with J gene TRBJ2-3; 9 bases are shared with TRBD2. The CDR3 totals 16 residues. Per the germline V gene, CDR1 is SGHRS and CDR2 is YFSETQ. The ends lost 1 base at V and 4 bases at J; junction bases unmatched: 7. The CDR3: CASSLLSGTSSDTQYF. The CDR3 DNA sequence: TGCGCCAGCAGCTTGTTATCGGGGACTAGCTCAGATACGCAGTATTTT.

CDR3 amino acids: CASSIAYRGRQETQYF. CDR3 sequence (DNA): TGTGCCAGTAGTATAGCCTACAGGGGGCGGCAAGAGACCCAGTACTTC. The genes are TRBV19 and TRBJ2-5; TRBD1 agrees at 9 bases. This CDR3 spans 16 amino acids. CDR1 LNHDA and CDR2 SQIVND come from the germline V gene (reference sequence). With 1 base clipped from V and 2 bases from J, the junction kept 5 bases outside the gene matches.

The V and J genes are TRBV6-5 and TRBJ1-5; weak D call: TRBD1 (5 bases). The CDR3 consists of 14 residues. CDR1 and CDR2 from the germline V gene are MNHEY and SVGAGI. Trimming shortened V by 5 bases and J by 6 bases, and 14 bases separated the two germline ends. The chain's CDR3 is CASSPGGLGQPQHF. The CDR3 bases are TGTGCCAGCAGTCCGGGGGGGTTAGGTCAGCCCCAGCATTTT.

The chain couples TRBV27 to TRBJ2-7, with D perhaps matching TRBD2 (6 bases). This CDR3 is 14 amino acids long. Germline V CDR1 and CDR2: MNHEY, SMNVEV (reference sequence). The germline V and J ends were trimmed by 1 base and 2 bases, with 9 bases remaining between them. This CDR3 is CASSLYWGAYEQYF. CDR3 bases: TGTGCCAGCAGTTTATATTGGGGGGCCTACGAGCAGTACTTC.

The chain carries TRBV27 and TRBJ2-1; D is unresolved. Germline-derived CDR1 and CDR2 are MNHEY and SMNVEV (reference sequence). This CDR3 is 14 amino acids long. V lost 7 bases and J lost 0, with 10 bases in between. In nucleotides, the CDR3 is TGTGCCAGCACCCTGAAGAGCTCCTACAATGAGCAGTTCTTC. It is translated as CASTLKSSYNEQFF.

The rearrangement joins TRBV9 to TRBJ1-1; D call uncertain. The CDR3 totals 15 residues. V lost 0 bases and J lost 3, with 12 bases in between. From germline, CDR1 is SGDLS and CDR2 YYNGEE. The chain's CDR3 is CASSVAPMADTEAFF. CDR3 DNA sequence: TGTGCCAGCAGCGTAGCTCCAATGGCGGACACTGAAGCTTTCTTT.

CDR3 amino acids: CASSLWGADTQYF. CDR3 DNA: TGTGCCAGCAGCTTATGGGGCGCAGATACGCAGTATTTT. The chain carries TRBV7-2 and TRBJ2-3; a weak D match, TRBD1 (5 bases). Germline lookup yields CDR1 SGHTA and CDR2 FQGNSA. V was clipped by 2 bases and J by 4 bases, with 7 bases between them. The CDR3 has 13 amino acids.

This chain uses TRBV18 with TRBJ2-4; 12 bases line up with TRBD2. CDR1 is KGHSH and CDR2 is LQKENI in the germline V gene. This CDR3 spans 17 amino acids. Trimming cost V 2 bases and J 7 bases; bases outside gene matches: 9. This CDR3 is CASSPRLAGVGVNIQYF. For the CDR3, the DNA is TGTGCCAGCTCACCAAGACTAGCGGGAGTAGGCGTTAACATTCAGTACTTC.

This chain connects TRBV18 to TRBJ1-6, with a possible D match to TRBD1 (5 bases). In germline, CDR1 is KGHSH, CDR2 LQKENI. The CDR3 sequence is 16 residues long. The germline V and J ends were trimmed by 4 bases and 7 bases, with 17 bases remaining between them. The CDR3 bases are TGTGCCAGCTCACAAGGCCAGGGTCAAGTAAATTCACCCCTCCACTTT. Amino acids: CASSQGQGQVNSPLHF.

The rearrangement joins TRBV27 to TRBJ1-1; no definite D call. Looked up from germline, CDR1 is MNHEY and CDR2 is SMNVEV (reference sequence). Trimming shortened V by 2 bases and J by 1 base, and 14 bases separated the two germline ends. This CDR3 is 16 amino acids long. In DNA, the CDR3 is TGTGCCAGCAGTTTACAAACTTTGAGTGGGAACACTGAAGCTTTCTTT. It is translated as CASSLQTLSGNTEAFF.

The chain joins TRBV30 to TRBJ1-6, with 7 nucleotides matching TRBD1. The V gene's germline CDR1 is GTSNPN and CDR2 SVGIG (reference sequence). The CDR3 totals 14 residues. V lost 0 bases, J lost 12 bases, and 8 bases stayed unmatched. The CDR3 DNA reads TGTGCCTGGAGTGTAGGACAGGCTGGTATACCCCTCCACTTT. This sequence encodes CAWSVGQAGIPLHF.

The gene calls are TRBV29-1 and TRBJ1-3; 7 bases fit TRBD1. Germline V lookup: CDR1 SQVTM, CDR2 ANQGSEA. V lost 6 bases, J lost 4 bases, and 6 bases stayed unmatched. The CDR3 contains 13 residues. CDR3 amino acids: CSVAQGGGNTIYF. The CDR3 nucleotides are TGCAGCGTAGCCCAGGGGGGCGGAAACACCATATATTTT.

A note on this clone: At one of its ends the junction is not consistent with the germline gene, which may arise from a read error. The sample carries other DNA sequences with the same CDR3. The V call is TRBV7-7, the J call TRBJ2-7, with a possible D match to TRBD1 (5 bases). CDR1 is SSHAT and CDR2 is FNYEAQ in the germline V gene (reference sequence). The CDR3 length is 15 residues. The CDR3 region is CASSLGQGPSYEQYF. The CDR3 region has the DNA TGTGCTAGCAGCTTAGGTCAGGGCCCCTCCTACGAGCAGTACTTC. Full variable domain (outside the CDR3, taken from reference TRBV7-7 and TRBJ2-7): GAGVSQSPRYKVTKRGQDVTLRCDPISSHATLYWYQQALGQGPEFLTYFNYEAQPDKSGLPSDRFSAERPEGSISTLTIQRTEQRDSAMYRCASSLGQGPSYEQYFGPGTRLTVT.

The V and J genes are TRBV18 and TRBJ2-7, with D perhaps matching TRBD2 (5 bases). V shed 8 bases and J shed 0 bases, with 14 bases lying between them. The germline gives CDR1 KGHSH, CDR2 LQKENI. The CDR3 covers 14 residues. The CDR3 region is CASREGLSSYEQYF. CDR3 nucleotide sequence: TGTGCCAGCCGAGAGGGCCTGAGCTCCTACGAGCAGTACTTC.

CDR3 sequence (DNA): TGTGCCAGCAGTGCCTATACTAGCGGGGAAGAGACCCAGTACTTC. Its protein product is CASSAYTSGEETQYF. This chain links TRBV28 with TRBJ2-5, with 10 positions matching TRBD2. The length of the CDR3 is 15 residues. J gave up 3 bases and V 5 bases, and 6 bases lay outside the gene matches. Germline V gene lookup returns CDR1 MDHEN and CDR2 SYDVKM.

Only one count was recorded for this clone. V gene TRBV7-9 combines with J gene TRBJ1-4, with 9 bases identical to TRBD1. The CDR3 totals 16 residues. Germline assignment: CDR1 SEHNR and CDR2 FQNEAQ (reference sequence). With 6 bases clipped from V and 6 bases from J, the junction kept 11 bases outside the gene matches. DNA for the CDR3: TGTGCCAGCAGTTCAACAGGGGGCAGGGGAGATGAAAAACTGTTTTTT. Encoded protein: CASSSTGGRGDEKLFF.

The chain employs TRBV7-2 and TRBJ1-4; D is uncertain. The germline CDR1 and CDR2 sequences are SGHTA and FQGNSA. This CDR3 is built from 13 residues. Trimming pared 4 bases from V and 4 bases from J, leaving 7 bases between. CDR3 DNA: TGTGCCAGCAGCTCCGGGAATAATGAAAAACTGTTTTTT. Its protein is CASSSGNNEKLFF.

This chain joins TRBV28 and TRBJ2-1; 8 bases are a match to TRBD2. Germline lookup yields CDR1 MDHEN and CDR2 SYDVKM. The CDR3 consists of 14 residues. J lost 8 bases, V lost 3 bases, and 6 bases had no gene match. The DNA for the CDR3 is TGTGCCAGCAGTTTGTTCGGGCGGGAGGATGAGCAGTTCTTC. It is translated as CASSLFGREDEQFF.

The chain is built from TRBV29-1 and TRBJ2-7; 7 bases agree with TRBD1. Germline trimming cut 5 bases from V and 0 bases from J; bases unmatched to any gene: 4. This CDR3 is built from 13 residues. Germline CDR1 and CDR2: SQVTM and ANQGSEA. CDR3 protein: CSVSGDSSYEQYF. CDR3 nucleotides: TGCAGCGTTTCCGGGGACAGCTCCTACGAGCAGTACTTC.

The chain recombines TRBV14 with TRBJ1-1; perhaps TRBD1 as D (5 bases). Between the trimmed V and J ends, which lost 4 bases and 6 bases, there was a span of 12 bases. This CDR3 contains 13 residues. Germline lookup yields CDR1 SGHDN and CDR2 FVKESK. This CDR3 reads CASSPSGGAEAFF. As DNA, the CDR3 is TGTGCCAGCAGCCCGTCCGGGGGAGCTGAAGCTTTCTTT.

The chain links TRBV4-1 to TRBJ2-1; weak D call: TRBD1 (6 bases). V was shortened by 4 bases and J by 0 bases, with 16 bases between the two germline ends. The CDR3 is made up of 17 amino acids. In germline, CDR1 is MGHRA, CDR2 YSYEKL. Here the CDR3 reads CASSRAPGQFSYNEQFF. CDR3 sequence (DNA): TGCGCCAGCAGCCGAGCCCCTGGACAGTTCTCCTACAATGAGCAGTTCTTC.

The chain combines TRBV19 with TRBJ1-4, with D possibly TRBD1 on 6 matching bases. V shed 3 bases and J shed 5 bases, with 10 bases lying between them. Germline V gene lookup returns CDR1 LNHDA and CDR2 SQIVND (reference sequence). The CDR3 is 14 amino acids. CDR3 in amino acids: CASSMWDTNEKLFF. The CDR3 nucleotides are TGTGCCAGTAGTATGTGGGACACCAATGAAAAACTGTTTTTT.

The J gene is TRBJ2-7, the V gene TRBV6-1, with a possible D match to TRBD2 (6 bases). CDR3 length equals 15 residues. Germline V lookup: CDR1 MNHNS, CDR2 SASEGT. Trimming cost V 5 bases and J 3 bases, with 17 bases left between them. For the CDR3, the DNA is TGTGCCAGCAGTACAAGGGACTTAACCTTCTACGAGCAGTACTTC. Its translation is CASSTRDLTFYEQYF.

This chain uses TRBV2 with TRBJ1-1, with no clear D. From germline, CDR1 is SNHLY and CDR2 FYNNEI. The CDR3 is 15 amino acids. V was shortened by 1 base and J by 2 bases, with 11 bases between the two germline ends. The CDR3 nucleotides read TGTGCCAGCAGTGAAGGGTTAGTCGCAAACACTGAAGCTTTCTTT. Residues: CASSEGLVANTEAFF.

This sequence joins TRBV3-1 (or the pseudogene TRBV3-2) and TRBJ1-3; D is possibly TRBD1 (5 bases). Germline V CDR1 and CDR2: LGHDT, YNNKEL (reference sequence). The CDR3 consists of 16 residues. Trimming pared 4 bases from V and 3 bases from J, leaving 16 bases between. CDR3 region: CASSRRAMRGGNTIYF. CDR3 nucleotide sequence: TGTGCCAGCAGCCGCAGGGCGATGCGGGGTGGAAACACCATATATTTT.

The rearrangement links TRBV18 to TRBJ2-7, with 7 bases matching TRBD1. The trim removed 5 bases at V and 0 bases at J, leaving 4 bases unmatched. Germline CDR1 reads KGHSH; CDR2 reads LQKENI. The CDR3 consists of 14 residues. CDR3: CASSEQGPSYEQYF. For the CDR3, the DNA is TGTGCCAGCTCAGAACAGGGGCCCTCCTACGAGCAGTACTTC.

The V and J genes are TRBV27 and TRBJ1-1; 11 positions agree with TRBD1. The J segment lost 3 bases and the V segment lost 3 bases, leaving 12 bases of the junction unmatched. The CDR3 is 18 residues long. Germline CDR1 and CDR2: MNHEY and SMNVEV (reference sequence). The CDR3 loop is CASSLLTGTGGYYTEAFF. CDR3 sequence (DNA): TGTGCCAGCAGTTTGCTAACCGGGACAGGGGGATATTACACTGAAGCTTTCTTT.

The chain is built from TRBV7-8 and TRBJ2-5, with D possibly being TRBD1 (6 bases). The CDR3 has 14 residues. From germline, CDR1 is SGHVS and CDR2 FQNEAQ. The ends were cut back, 4 bases at V and 1 base at J, with 10 bases in the middle. The CDR3 loop reads CASSSRTAQETQYF. The CDR3 DNA is TGTGCCAGCAGCTCCCGGACAGCCCAAGAGACCCAGTACTTC.